The 23 T cell receptor beta chains given below trace back to one sample, sequenced in a study of shared clonotypes between healthy human individuals. Sequencing was performed with immunoSEQ multiplex PCR; in TCRdb, only in-frame clones are kept and a portion is missing. The sample has about 2.4 million clones; roughly 92% are singletons. Sample: naive CD4+ T cells sorted from blood. The subset was: CD45RA+ positively selected. The receptors derive from a man between 18 and 35 years old in good health.

V and J are TRBV19 and TRBJ2-1; TRBD2 aligns across 12 bases. V dropped 5 bases and J dropped 9; count of bases not matched to a gene: 11. CDR1 and CDR2 (germline): LNHDA, SQIVND (reference sequence). The CDR3 has 16 residues. In DNA form, the CDR3 reads TGTGCCAGTAGTCTCCAACTAGCGGGAGGTCTGGGTGAGCAGTTCTTC. Residues: CASSLQLAGGLGEQFF.

As to this clone: The junction does not match germline at one end; this may be a read error. V and J are TRBV5-4 and TRBJ2-7, with D possibly TRBD2 on 5 matching bases. CDR1 and CDR2 from the germline V gene are SGHNT and YYREEE (reference sequence). This CDR3 comprises 14 residues. CDR3 region: CASSHRTGSYEQYF. CDR3 coding DNA: TGCGCCAGCAGCCATAGGACGGGATCCTACGAGCAGTACTTC.

CDR3 loop: CASTTTGAGEKLFF. The CDR3 DNA follows: TGTGCCAGCACCACCACAGGGGCGGGGGAAAAACTGTTTTTT. This chain uses TRBV6-5 with TRBJ1-4; 7 nucleotides agree with TRBD1. The germline V gene encodes CDR1 MNHEY and CDR2 SVGAGI. Trimming cost V 7 bases and J 8 bases; bases outside gene matches: 10. The CDR3 runs 14 residues.

The sample holds one count of this clone. The J gene is TRBJ2-1, the V gene TRBV29-1; D possibly uses TRBD1 or TRBD2 (5 bases each). The CDR3 is 13 residues long. In germline, CDR1 is SQVTM, CDR2 ANQGSEA. V was trimmed by 5 bases and J by 4 bases, leaving 12 bases between them. The CDR3 region is CSVNRDAYNEQFF. CDR3 DNA sequence: TGCAGCGTTAACCGGGACGCGTACAATGAGCAGTTCTTC.

In its sample, this clone was seen once. The CDR3 DNA sequence: TGCGCCAGCAGCCGGGACGGCGGGAGGGGCACAGATACGCAGTATTTT. It specifies CASSRDGGRGTDTQYF. V gene TRBV4-1 combines with J gene TRBJ2-3; 9 bases line up with TRBD2. Germline V gene sequence: CDR1 MGHRA, CDR2 YSYEKL. There are 16 residues in the CDR3. The V gene end was trimmed by 4 bases and the J gene end by 1 base; junction bases not matched to a gene: 6.

This clone occurred a few times. The sample has other DNA sequences that encode this CDR3 too. The chain employs TRBV10-3 and TRBJ1-1, with 7 bases lining up with TRBD1. The CDR3 is 13 amino acids. Germline lookup yields CDR1 ENHRY and CDR2 SYGVKD. V was pared by 5 bases and J by 1 base, with 1 base of the junction left unmatched. CDR3 sequence reads: CAISTGENTEAFF. The DNA for the CDR3 is TGTGCCATCAGTACAGGGGAGAACACTGAAGCTTTCTTT.

Turning to this clone: The same CDR3 also results from other DNA sequences found in this sample. The chain uses TRBV7-9 and TRBJ2-1; TRBD2 matches at 7 bases. Germline lookup yields CDR1 SEHNR and CDR2 FQNEAQ (reference sequence). The CDR3 runs to 15 residues. The V gene end was trimmed by 1 base and the J gene end by 4 bases; junction bases not matched to a gene: 4. The CDR3 sequence: CASSLGGGSYNEQFF. The CDR3 DNA sequence: TGTGCCAGCAGCTTAGGGGGAGGGTCGTACAATGAGCAGTTCTTC.

This chain uses TRBV7-2 with TRBJ1-2; D not resolved. The length of the CDR3 is 14 residues. Germline V gene data show CDR1 as SGHTA and CDR2 as FQGNSA. The germline V and J ends were trimmed by 5 bases and 4 bases, with 14 bases remaining between them. The CDR3 DNA reads as TGTGCCAGCAGCACAAGTGGCAGCTCCTATGGCTACACCTTC. It translates to CASSTSGSSYGYTF.

The J gene is TRBJ2-5, the V gene TRBV6-1; tentative D call: TRBD1 (7 bases). Trimming took 5 bases from V and 4 from J, leaving 17 bases between them. The CDR3 has 15 residues. Looked up from germline, CDR1 is MNHNS and CDR2 is SASEGT. DNA of the CDR3: TGTGCCAGCAGTCCGACAGGGAGCGGGCCAGAGACCCAGTACTTC. It codes for CASSPTGSGPETQYF.

Regarding this clone: Other nucleotide sequences from this sample produce the same CDR3. V is TRBV9 and J is TRBJ2-7; D remains unclear. The V gene lost 0 bases and the J gene lost 0 bases, with 4 bases spanning the gap. The CDR3 runs 13 residues. CDR1 is SGDLS and CDR2 is YYNGEE in the germline V gene. The CDR3 coding sequence is TGTGCCAGCAGCGTAGCCGGCTCCTACGAGCAGTACTTC. Its translation is CASSVAGSYEQYF.

The chain is built from TRBV12-5 and TRBJ2-2; 7 bases are shared with TRBD2. After removal of 7 bases from V and 6 bases from J, the junction contained 11 bases not matched to a gene. Per germline, CDR1 LGHNT and CDR2 FRNRAP. The CDR3 spans 15 residues. In DNA form, the CDR3 reads TGTGCTAGTGTCCGCGGGGTAGCGGGCGCCGGGGAGCTGTTTTTT. Amino acids: CASVRGVAGAGELFF.

On this clone itself: In the same sample, other DNA sequences code for this CDR3. The chain couples TRBV18 to TRBJ2-2, with D hard to call. Germline values: CDR1 KGHSH, CDR2 LQKENI. The CDR3 totals 12 residues. The V and J ends lost 3 bases and 6 bases respectively, with 5 bases between them. CDR3 in DNA: TGTGCCAGCTCACCTAATTCCGGGGAGCTGTTTTTT. It yields the protein CASSPNSGELFF.

The chain is built from TRBV19 and TRBJ2-2; D call uncertain. Germline V CDR1 and CDR2: LNHDA, SQIVND (reference sequence). This CDR3 spans 13 amino acids. V lost 2 bases and J lost 9, with 10 bases in between. CDR3 sequence reads: CASSIQRTRELFF. The CDR3, as DNA: TGTGCCAGTAGTATACAAAGGACCAGGGAGCTGTTTTTT.

This chain joins TRBV5-1 and TRBJ1-1, with unresolved D. The CDR3 runs 15 residues. Between the trimmed V and J ends, which lost 0 bases and 4 bases, there was a span of 13 bases. Per germline, CDR1 SGHRS and CDR2 YFSETQ. The CDR3 nucleotides are TGCGCCAGCAGCTTGGCCGACGGGTTGGGCACTGAAGCTTTCTTT. Protein: CASSLADGLGTEAFF.

This clone showed up just once. Other nucleotide sequences in the sample specify the same CDR3. The chain joins TRBV27 to TRBJ2-2; D remains ambiguous. This CDR3 has 12 amino acids. The germline V and J ends were trimmed by 6 bases and 2 bases, with 4 bases remaining between them. CDR1 is MNHEY and CDR2 is SMNVEV in the germline V gene (reference sequence). CDR3 region: CASRRNTGELFF. The DNA for the CDR3 is TGTGCCAGCAGAAGAAACACCGGGGAGCTGTTTTTT.

This clone was seen only once. The CDR3 region has the DNA TGTGCCAGCAGCTTGGTGGGGGCCGGGACAGGGCTTGGCTACACCTTC. Encoded protein: CASSLVGAGTGLGYTF. The gene calls are TRBV5-6 and TRBJ1-2; TRBD1 agrees at 9 bases. CDR1 is SGHDT, CDR2 YYEEEE, per germline. With V trimmed by 0 bases and J by 7 bases, 10 bases remained unmatched. The CDR3 has 16 amino acids.

V is TRBV9 and J is TRBJ2-1, with 8 bases that match TRBD2. V shed 4 bases, J shed 8 bases, and the junction held 8 bases outside the gene matches. This CDR3 is 14 amino acids long. The V gene's germline CDR1 is SGDLS and CDR2 YYNGEE. CDR3 coding DNA: TGTGCCAGCAGCTGGACTAGCTCCACCCATGAGCAGTTCTTC. Translated: CASSWTSSTHEQFF.

In its sample, this clone was seen once. J is TRBJ1-2 and V is TRBV28; D gene unclear. With 7 bases removed from V and 7 bases from J, the gap between germline ends came to 22 bases. Per the germline V gene, CDR1 is MDHEN and CDR2 is SYDVKM. The CDR3 has 15 amino acids. The CDR3 protein is CASTPGGTLGLGYTF. CDR3 coding DNA: TGTGCCAGCACCCCTGGAGGAACCCTAGGCCTTGGCTACACCTTC.

In its sample, this clone was seen once. The gene calls are TRBV7-6 and TRBJ2-2; 7 nucleotides line up with TRBD1. Germline values: CDR1 SGHVS, CDR2 FNYEAQ. CDR3 size: 15 residues. V dropped 2 bases and J dropped 6; count of bases not matched to a gene: 6. The CDR3 coding sequence is TGTGCCAGCAGCTTATCCGACAGGGTGCCCGGGGAGCTGTTTTTT. It specifies CASSLSDRVPGELFF.

This chain uses TRBV5-1 with TRBJ1-1; the match to TRBD1 covers 7 bases. The junction had 12 bases not matched to a gene; V was cut back by 4 bases and J by 0 bases. The CDR3 runs to 17 residues. CDR1 and CDR2 (germline): SGHRS, YFSETQ. The CDR3 loop reads CASSAGTEGYMNTEAFF. CDR3 in DNA: TGCGCCAGCAGCGCGGGGACAGAGGGTTACATGAACACTGAAGCTTTCTTT.

This chain links TRBV6-4 with TRBJ1-1; possible D gene TRBD1, 6 bases. In germline, CDR1 is MRHNA, CDR2 SNTAGT. V dropped 6 bases and J dropped 7 bases, with 15 bases sitting between them. The CDR3 loop spans 13 amino acids. The CDR3 is CASRQGWGGEAFF. The CDR3 DNA is TGTGCCAGCAGACAGGGATGGGGGGGTGAAGCTTTCTTT.

As regards this clone: One junction end does not reproduce the germline sequence, and a read error may be involved. This sequence joins TRBV30 and TRBJ2-2; D is unresolved. Germline loops: CDR1 GTSNPN, CDR2 SVGIG (reference sequence). There are 12 residues in the CDR3. The CDR3: CAWGVGSGELFF. CDR3 in DNA: TGTGCCTGGGGTGTGGGTTCCGGGGAGCTGTTTTTT. Combining the CDR3 with reference TRBV30 and TRBJ2-2 gives the whole variable domain SQTIHQWPATLVQPVGSPLSLECTVEGTSNPNLYWYRQAAGRGLQLLFYSVGIGQISSEVPQNLSASRPQDRQFILSSKKLLLSDSGFYLCAWGVGSGELFFGEGSRLTVL.

The V gene is TRBV18, the J gene TRBJ2-1, with D possibly called TRBD1 or TRBD2 (5 bases each). Trimming removed 1 base at V and 3 bases at J, with 19 bases between. CDR3 size: 18 residues. The V gene's germline CDR1 is KGHSH and CDR2 LQKENI. In DNA form, the CDR3 reads TGTGCCAGCTCACCACGGGGCAGCGGCGGACTCCTCTACAATGAGCAGTTCTTC. It is translated as CASSPRGSGGLLYNEQFF.